The rows below give T cell receptor beta chains drawn from one sample of a study of a mutant IDH1 vaccine in newly diagnosed glioma. Method: immunoSEQ multiplex PCR; TCRdb's copy keeps in-frame clones and lacks some. Here the sample spans 50,000 or so clones, about three quarters being singletons. What these receptors recognize is not known. This specimen consisted of PBMCs, obtained from a glioma patient whose treatment included an IDH1 peptide vaccine. The receptor source for this set is a woman aged 40 to 49 with glioma. CDR3s include the opening cysteine and the closing phenylalanine or tryptophan.

CDR3 protein	J gene	V gene
CASAQQGSGPQHF	TRBJ1-5	TRBV19
CASSTTASGYGYTF	TRBJ1-2	TRBV6-5
CASSPLETIGGETQYF	TRBJ2-5	TRBV18
CASSPTDRGSNQPQHF	TRBJ1-5	TRBV7-8
CASSLLGAQETQYF	TRBJ2-5	TRBV5-1
CASSWTGDSPLHF	TRBJ1-6	TRBV5-5
CASSLGGNNQPQHF	TRBJ1-5	TRBV5-1
CASSLGGGTGELFF	TRBJ2-2	TRBV5-1
CSVVWAGGSTDTQYF	TRBJ2-3	TRBV29-1
CASSVSGGRDREAFF	TRBJ1-1	TRBV9
CASSLGWGESKETQYF	TRBJ2-5	TRBV7-6
CATSFGQNTEAFF	TRBJ1-1	TRBV15
CASSPGLAGTGELFF	TRBJ2-2	TRBV5-6
CASSPRGMTQYF	TRBJ2-5	TRBV7-9
CASSLGERGQPQHF	TRBJ1-5	TRBV5-1
CASSSQGFGLAALGTQYF	TRBJ2-5	TRBV2
CASSSGTVKEKLFF	TRBJ1-4	TRBV19
CASSLGGATNTEAFF	TRBJ1-1	TRBV5-6
CASSSDRFWTSGGVGGELFF	TRBJ2-2	TRBV5-1
CASSSGLPNTQYF	TRBJ2-3	TRBV27
CASSPTAGQNSPLHF	TRBJ1-6	TRBV27